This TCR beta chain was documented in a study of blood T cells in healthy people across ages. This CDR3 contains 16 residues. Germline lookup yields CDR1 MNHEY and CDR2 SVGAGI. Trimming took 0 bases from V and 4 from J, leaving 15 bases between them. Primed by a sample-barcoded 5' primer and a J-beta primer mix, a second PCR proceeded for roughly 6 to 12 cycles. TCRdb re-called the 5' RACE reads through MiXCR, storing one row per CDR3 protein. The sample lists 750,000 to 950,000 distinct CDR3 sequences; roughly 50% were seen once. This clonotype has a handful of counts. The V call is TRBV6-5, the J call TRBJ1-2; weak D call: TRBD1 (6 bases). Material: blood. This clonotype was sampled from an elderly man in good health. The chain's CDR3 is CASSYSTDIGGYGYTF. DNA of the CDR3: TGTGCCAGCAGTTACTCCACCGATATAGGGGGCTATGGCTACACCTTC.